Given below is one T cell receptor (beta chain) in context. The CDR3 is made up of 10 amino acids. Germline V CDR1 and CDR2: MNHNY, SVGAGI (reference sequence). V dropped 7 bases and J dropped 5 bases, with 3 bases sitting between them. These data come from a study of CD8 T cells in Susac syndrome. From blood CD8+ and CD4+ T cells, TCR beta sequences were generated. Negative isolation was applied to CD8+ and CD4+ T cells, and FACS enrichment was applied to TEMRA cells. Reverse transcription used about 0.45 to 1 ug RNA and random hexamers. Coverage of TCR beta CDR3 amplification by immunoSEQ multiplex PCR extended to 54 Vbeta and 13 Jbeta. MiXCR, applied by TCRdb to the immunoSEQ multiplex PCR reads, yields one record per CDR3 protein. Here the sample spans more than 55,000 distinct CDR3 sequences, approximately 95% being singletons.

This chain uses TRBV6-6 with TRBJ2-1; D gene uncertain. The clonotype was recovered from a human donor in good health. The sequencing sample was made of CD8+ T cells from PBMCs. The CDR3 loop reads CASNHNEQFF. The CDR3 nucleotides are TGTGCCAGCAACCACAATGAGCAGTTCTTC.